This TCR beta chain came from a study of OX40 agonist ivuxolimab in advanced cancers. Background on the study: Under the entry rules, prior anti-PD-1, anti-PD-L1 or anti-CTLA-4 therapy was allowed, and roughly 39% had some.

Of note for this clone: Its antigen is still unknown.

The CDR3 covers 16 residues. The V and J ends lost 0 bases and 8 bases respectively, with 14 bases between them. CDR1 SGHAT and CDR2 FQNNGV come from the germline V gene. Study-wide results and limits: Normalized T-cell clonal expansion was also low in some nonresponders.

This table comes from immunoSEQ multiplex PCR, and its TCRdb copy is limited to in-frame clones, with some not included. The table has about 78,000 clones, 92% seen once. The TCR originated in an adult with an advanced solid tumor such as melanoma, head and neck, liver or kidney cancer. This chain links TRBV11-2 with TRBJ2-6; either TRBD1 or TRBD2 may supply D (5 bases each). Sequences were derived from CD4+ or CD8+ T cells sorted from blood, sampled in a trial of the OX40 agonist ivuxolimab. The CDR3 nucleotides read TGTGCCAGCAGCTTAGATAGGCTAGCAGGGTCCAACGTCCTGACTTTC. Translation gives CASSLDRLAGSNVLTF.